Each of the 4 T cell receptor beta chains below was sequenced from the same sample in a study of blood T cell repertoires in COVID-19. TCRdb's copy holds only in-frame clones and misses some; the assay was immunoSEQ multiplex PCR. The sample includes 200,000 to 250,000 clones, roughly 80% of them seen just once. Material: PBMCs or T cells enriched from blood (not recorded which). The receptors shown here come from a woman in her 50s who had been exposed to COVID-19.

The genes are TRBV11-2 and TRBJ1-5; TRBD1 might be the D (6 bases). The V and J ends lost 4 bases and 4 bases respectively, with 8 bases between them. There are 13 residues in the CDR3. Germline CDR1 reads SGHAT; CDR2 reads FQNNGV. The CDR3 spells CASSSRGNQPQHF. DNA for the CDR3: TGTGCCAGCAGCTCAAGGGGGAATCAGCCCCAGCATTTT.

The rearrangement joins TRBV19 to TRBJ1-5; D is perhaps TRBD1 (6 bases). This CDR3 region has 16 residues. The V gene lost 4 bases and the J gene lost 1 base, with 14 bases spanning the gap. The germline gives CDR1 LNHDA, CDR2 SQIVND (reference sequence). This chain's CDR3 is CASSTDWDTSNQPQHF. CDR3 in DNA: TGTGCCAGTAGTACCGATTGGGACACAAGCAATCAGCCCCAGCATTTT.

V gene TRBV16 combines with J gene TRBJ1-2; TRBD1 is a possible D gene (5 bases). CDR3 length: 12 amino acids. Germline CDR1 is KGHSY and CDR2 is FQNENV. Trimming pared 5 bases from V and 7 bases from J, leaving 11 bases between. The CDR3 DNA follows: TGTGCCAGCAGCTCGGGCGGGGCTGGCTACACCTTC. Translated: CASSSGGAGYTF.

V and J are TRBV3-1 (or the pseudogene TRBV3-2) and TRBJ1-1; 7 nucleotides match TRBD1. V gave up 6 bases and J gave up 0 bases; unmatched junction bases: 4. Germline V gives CDR1 LGHDT, CDR2 YNNKEL (reference sequence). The CDR3 contains 14 residues. The CDR3 nucleotides are TGTGCCAGCAGGTTCCAGGGGGTGAACACTGAAGCTTTCTTT. It is translated as CASRFQGVNTEAFF.